A single sample is the source of the 26 T cell receptor beta chains below, sequenced in a study of blood T cell repertoires in COVID-19. TCRdb's table, derived via immunoSEQ multiplex PCR, lists solely in-frame clones and lacks some. Of 200,000 to 250,000 clones in the sample, less than 90% were seen once. The sequenced sample was PBMCs or T cells enriched from blood (not recorded which). Receptor source: a woman between 45 and 65 years old in a cohort exposed to, infected with or recovered from COVID-19 (not recorded which).

J is TRBJ2-3 and V is TRBV7-3; D is ambiguous. The CDR3 runs 13 residues. Trimming left V 9 bases short and J 1 base short, with 11 bases between. Germline V gene lookup returns CDR1 SGHTA and CDR2 FQGTGA. The CDR3 spells CASRRLGTDTQYF. DNA for the CDR3: TGTGCCAGTCGCCGGTTGGGCACAGATACGCAGTATTTT.

The chain employs TRBV6-5 and TRBJ1-2; 10 positions match TRBD1. The junction had 7 bases not matched to a gene; V was cut back by 2 bases and J by 7 bases. CDR3 length equals 15 residues. Germline CDR1 MNHEY, CDR2 SVGAGI. The CDR3 spells CASSYTDRGLAGYTF. Written as DNA, the CDR3 is TGTGCCAGCAGTTACACCGACAGGGGGCTGGCTGGCTACACCTTC.

The rearrangement links TRBV9 to TRBJ2-3, with D possibly TRBD2 on 5 matching bases. The CDR3 is 16 amino acids. Germline lookup yields CDR1 SGDLS and CDR2 YYNGEE. Trimming cost V 0 bases and J 11 bases, with 22 bases left between them. The CDR3 loop is CASSVGDTSGVPRQYF. The CDR3 bases are TGTGCCAGCAGCGTAGGTGACACCAGCGGAGTACCACGGCAGTATTTT.

In the case of this clone: In the same sample, other DNA sequences code for this CDR3. The rearrangement links TRBV2 to TRBJ1-5; a weak D match, TRBD1 (5 bases). Trimming removed 8 bases at V and 0 bases at J, with 8 bases between. The CDR3 spans 13 residues. In germline, CDR1 is SNHLY, CDR2 FYNNEI. CDR3 protein: CASQGNSNQPQHF. Written as DNA, the CDR3 is TGTGCCAGCCAGGGTAATAGCAATCAGCCCCAGCATTTT.

The CDR3 DNA sequence: TGTGCCAGTTGTCCGGGGGGCCTAACTGAAGCTTTCTTT. Its protein is CASCPGGLTEAFF. The V call is TRBV19, the J call TRBJ1-1, with D possibly being TRBD1 (6 bases). The CDR3 covers 13 residues. The ends were cut back, 8 bases at V and 5 bases at J, with 15 bases in the middle. CDR1 is LNHDA, CDR2 SQIVND, per germline (reference sequence).

On this clone itself: The same CDR3 arises from other DNA sequences in this sample as well. The gene calls are TRBV7-2 and TRBJ1-4; 7 bases are a match to TRBD1. The ends lost 5 bases at V and 1 base at J; junction bases unmatched: 4. The CDR3 is 15 amino acids. Per germline, CDR1 SGHTA and CDR2 FQGNSA. CDR3 loop: CASSLRQGTNEKLFF. The CDR3 DNA is TGTGCCAGCAGCCTCCGACAGGGAACTAATGAAAAACTGTTTTTT.

The rearrangement uses TRBV19 and TRBJ1-2, with 7 bases aligning to TRBD1. Germline V lookup: CDR1 LNHDA, CDR2 SQIVND (reference sequence). V shed 4 bases and J 6 bases; nucleotides not matched to a gene: 11. The CDR3 is 15 amino acids. The chain's CDR3 is CASSTLQGRIHGYTF. DNA of the CDR3: TGTGCCAGTAGTACCTTACAGGGGAGGATACATGGCTACACCTTC.

This clone was counted a few times. The genes are TRBV2 and TRBJ1-5; 8 nucleotides align to TRBD1. With V trimmed by 4 bases and J by 6 bases, 8 bases remained unmatched. The CDR3 totals 15 residues. Germline values: CDR1 SNHLY, CDR2 FYNNEI. CDR3 sequence: CASSVWAGGLQPQHF. CDR3 DNA sequence: TGTGCCAGCAGTGTTTGGGCAGGGGGCCTTCAGCCCCAGCATTTT. Filled out from reference TRBV2 and TRBJ1-5, the complete variable domain reads EPEVTQTPSHQVTQMGQEVILRCVPISNHLYFYWYRQILGQKVEFLVSFYNNEISEKSEIFDDQFSVERPDGSNFTLKIRSTKLEDSAMYFCASSVWAGGLQPQHFGDGTRLSIL.

The V call is TRBV28, the J call TRBJ1-2; TRBD1 aligns across 10 bases. The V gene end was trimmed by 7 bases and the J gene end by 4 bases; junction bases not matched to a gene: 9. Germline loops: CDR1 MDHEN, CDR2 SYDVKM. The CDR3 consists of 15 residues. This CDR3 reads CASTIRDRGLYGYTF. CDR3 DNA sequence: TGTGCCAGCACCATCCGGGACAGGGGCCTCTATGGCTACACCTTC.

The V and J genes are TRBV28 and TRBJ2-5; 16 bases are a match to TRBD2. This CDR3 has 20 residues. V gave up 2 bases and J gave up 5 bases; unmatched junction bases: 14. The germline CDR1 and CDR2 sequences are MDHEN and SYDVKM. The CDR3 protein is CASSLLTGTSGGAQRETQYF. CDR3 nucleotides: TGTGCCAGCAGTTTACTTACTGGGACTAGCGGGGGGGCACAAAGGGAGACCCAGTACTTC.

V usage is TRBV12-3 or TRBV12-4 and J usage is TRBJ2-3; possible D gene TRBD2, 6 bases. Trimming cost V 4 bases and J 6 bases, with 11 bases left between them. The CDR3 has 13 amino acids. CDR3 protein: CASSSGTFDTQYF. CDR3 DNA: TGTGCCAGCAGTTCTGGGACTTTTGATACGCAGTATTTT.

This clone occurred once. The J gene is TRBJ1-5, the V gene TRBV5-1; 11 positions match TRBD1. Germline V gene lookup returns CDR1 SGHRS and CDR2 YFSETQ. The CDR3 loop spans 15 amino acids. V shed 4 bases, J shed 7 bases, and the junction held 7 bases outside the gene matches. The CDR3: CASSAGQGGGQPQHF. CDR3 DNA: TGCGCCAGCAGCGCGGGACAGGGGGGCGGACAGCCCCAGCATTTT.

The V and J genes are TRBV27 and TRBJ1-6; 7 bases fit TRBD1. Per germline, CDR1 MNHEY and CDR2 SMNVEV (reference sequence). After removal of 6 bases from V and 10 bases from J, the junction contained 15 bases not matched to a gene. The length of the CDR3 is 16 residues. In DNA form, the CDR3 reads TGTGCCAGCAGCCCCGAGGGGGCAGGTGAGGAATCACCCCTCCACTTT. Residues: CASSPEGAGEESPLHF.

The chain joins TRBV5-1 to TRBJ1-3; 8 bases align to TRBD1. The CDR3 runs to 14 residues. Germline CDR1 SGHRS, CDR2 YFSETQ. The ends lost 4 bases at V and 4 bases at J; junction bases unmatched: 4. DNA for the CDR3: TGCGCCAGCAGCAACGGACAGGGCGGAAACACCATATATTTT. Protein product: CASSNGQGGNTIYF.

The chain is built from TRBV18 and TRBJ1-5, with 7 nucleotides matching TRBD1. The V gene end was trimmed by 1 base and the J gene end by 3 bases; junction bases not matched to a gene: 3. The length of the CDR3 is 15 residues. Germline lookup yields CDR1 KGHSH and CDR2 LQKENI. In nucleotides, the CDR3 is TGTGCCAGCTCACCACTGGGACAGTTCAATCAGCCCCAGCATTTT. This sequence encodes CASSPLGQFNQPQHF.

About this clone itself: The junction and the germline gene differ at one end; a read error may be behind it. This sequence joins TRBV7-7 and TRBJ2-3; weak D call: TRBD2 (6 bases). The CDR3 sequence is 16 residues long. Germline V gene data show CDR1 as SSHAT and CDR2 as FNYEAQ (reference sequence). The CDR3 DNA follows: TGTGCTAGCAGCAAAGGGCCGGCCCGGGGGACAGATACGCAGTATTTT. Encoded protein: CASSKGPARGTDTQYF.

The rearrangement joins TRBV28 to TRBJ2-4; 8 bases are a match to TRBD2. The CDR3 loop spans 13 amino acids. With V trimmed by 4 bases and J by 5 bases, 1 base remained unmatched. Per germline, CDR1 MDHEN and CDR2 SYDVKM. CDR3 sequence: CASSSGGENIQYF. The CDR3 bases are TGTGCCAGCAGTTCGGGGGGGGAAAACATTCAGTACTTC.

The chain employs TRBV11-1 and TRBJ1-1; no clear D. The V end was cut by 1 base, the J end by 2 bases, with 11 bases between. Per germline, CDR1 SGHAT and CDR2 FQDESV (reference sequence). This CDR3 comprises 15 residues. The CDR3 protein is CASSLGFGFNTEAFF. CDR3 sequence (DNA): TGTGCCAGCAGCTTAGGGTTCGGGTTTAACACTGAAGCTTTCTTT.

The CDR3 DNA reads TGTGCCTGGATCCCAAAAACTAGCGGGGGTCCTTGGACCTCCTACAATGAGCAGTTCTTC. Translated, it gives CAWIPKTSGGPWTSYNEQFF. J is TRBJ2-1 and V is TRBV30; 11 bases match TRBD2. CDR1 GTSNPN and CDR2 SVGIG come from the germline V gene (reference sequence). The CDR3 loop spans 20 amino acids. V trimming: 4 bases; J trimming: 0 bases; junction bases outside the gene matches: 17.

This clone was counted a single time. CDR3 sequence reads: CASSVRGQGEGYTF. CDR3 coding DNA: TGTGCCAGCAGCGTGAGAGGACAGGGTGAAGGCTACACCTTC. This rearrangement joins TRBV9 to TRBJ1-2; the match to TRBD1 covers 8 bases. This CDR3 is 14 amino acids long. The germline V gene encodes CDR1 SGDLS and CDR2 YYNGEE. V was pared by 2 bases and J by 8 bases, with 8 bases of the junction left unmatched. The full variable domain, its missing parts supplied by reference TRBV9 and TRBJ1-2, is DSGVTQTPKHLITATGQRVTLRCSPRSGDLSVYWYQQSLDQGLQFLIQYYNGEERAKGNILERFSAQQFPDLHSELNLSSLELGDSALYFCASSVRGQGEGYTFGSGTRLTVV.

V usage is TRBV18 and J usage is TRBJ2-2, with TRBD2 matching 10 bases. This CDR3 is built from 18 residues. Germline trimming cut 3 bases from V and 2 bases from J; bases unmatched to any gene: 9. Germline V CDR1 and CDR2: KGHSH, LQKENI. The CDR3 DNA follows: TGTGCCAGCTCACCCCGTCCCACTAGCGGGGATAACACCGGGGAGCTGTTTTTT. It yields the protein CASSPRPTSGDNTGELFF.

V usage is TRBV11-2 and J usage is TRBJ2-5; 13 bases align to TRBD2. The germline V gene encodes CDR1 SGHAT and CDR2 FQNNGV. Losses at the gene ends were 0 bases for V and 5 bases for J; bases not matched to a gene: 6. The CDR3 loop spans 17 amino acids. The CDR3 loop reads CASSLELLAGGVETQYF. The CDR3 region has the DNA TGTGCCAGCAGCTTAGAATTACTAGCGGGGGGGGTCGAGACCCAGTACTTC.

The rearrangement joins TRBV5-1 to TRBJ2-1, with 8 bases matching TRBD2. The V gene end was trimmed by 0 bases and the J gene end by 7 bases; junction bases not matched to a gene: 3. This CDR3 region has 14 residues. Germline V gene sequence: CDR1 SGHRS, CDR2 YFSETQ. CDR3 residues: CASSLVGGENEQFF. The CDR3 nucleotides are TGCGCCAGCAGCTTGGTCGGGGGGGAAAATGAGCAGTTCTTC.

The chain couples TRBV13 to TRBJ2-7; 7 bases align to TRBD2. The CDR3 runs 14 residues. With V trimmed by 5 bases and J by 7 bases, 11 bases remained unmatched. Per the germline V gene, CDR1 is PRHDT and CDR2 is FYEKMQ (reference sequence). The DNA of the CDR3 is TGTGCCAGCAGCCCCGGTCCCGGCGGGGGAGAGCAGTACTTC. It specifies CASSPGPGGGEQYF.

In this sample, this clone turned up a few times. The chain joins TRBV19 to TRBJ1-2; TRBD1 is a possible D gene (5 bases). CDR1 LNHDA and CDR2 SQIVND come from the germline V gene (reference sequence). V lost 3 bases and J 7 bases, leaving 15 bases between the germline ends. CDR3 length equals 14 residues. CDR3 sequence reads: CASSMVRGSSGYTF. CDR3 in DNA: TGTGCCAGTAGTATGGTAAGGGGAAGCTCTGGCTACACCTTC.

The rearrangement joins TRBV11-2 to TRBJ2-1; no reliable D call. V dropped 2 bases and J dropped 7 bases, with 9 bases sitting between them. The CDR3 extends over 13 amino acids. Germline lookup yields CDR1 SGHAT and CDR2 FQNNGV. CDR3 nucleotide sequence: TGTGCCAGCAGCTTACAGGAAAGTAATGAGCAGTTCTTC. Amino acids: CASSLQESNEQFF.